This T cell receptor beta chain was documented in a study of T cells after posttransplantation cyclophosphamide. Ten or more counts support this clone. The data were produced by immunoSEQ multiplex PCR, yet TCRdb's version contains in-frame clones alone and is incomplete. The sample offers 20,000 to 30,000 clones and no singletons, the top ten holding over 1.3%. Germline CDR1 is MNHEY and CDR2 is SMNVEV (reference sequence). The CDR3 contains 15 residues. Germline trimming cut 4 bases from V and 9 bases from J; bases unmatched to any gene: 9. This sequence joins TRBV27 and TRBJ1-5, with 10 bases matching TRBD1. The TCR originated in a man over 45 in good health, CMV-negative, and a related stem cell transplant donor. The sequenced sample consisted of PBMCs. The CDR3 protein is CASSWTGGLSGPQHF. In nucleotides, the CDR3 is TGTGCCAGCAGTTGGACAGGGGGGTTGAGCGGGCCCCAGCATTTT.